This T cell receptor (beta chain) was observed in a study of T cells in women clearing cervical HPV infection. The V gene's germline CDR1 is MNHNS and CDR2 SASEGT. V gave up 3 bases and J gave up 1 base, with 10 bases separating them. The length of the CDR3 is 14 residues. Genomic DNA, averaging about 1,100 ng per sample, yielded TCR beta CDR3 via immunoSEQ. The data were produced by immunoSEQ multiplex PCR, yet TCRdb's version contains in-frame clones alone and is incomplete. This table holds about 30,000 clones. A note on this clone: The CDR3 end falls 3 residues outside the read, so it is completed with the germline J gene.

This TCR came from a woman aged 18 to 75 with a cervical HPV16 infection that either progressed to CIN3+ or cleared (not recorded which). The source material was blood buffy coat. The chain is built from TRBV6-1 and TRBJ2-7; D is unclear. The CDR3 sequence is CASSDLVSSYEQYF. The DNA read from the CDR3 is TGTGCCAGCAGTGACCTAGTCTCGTCCTACGAG.